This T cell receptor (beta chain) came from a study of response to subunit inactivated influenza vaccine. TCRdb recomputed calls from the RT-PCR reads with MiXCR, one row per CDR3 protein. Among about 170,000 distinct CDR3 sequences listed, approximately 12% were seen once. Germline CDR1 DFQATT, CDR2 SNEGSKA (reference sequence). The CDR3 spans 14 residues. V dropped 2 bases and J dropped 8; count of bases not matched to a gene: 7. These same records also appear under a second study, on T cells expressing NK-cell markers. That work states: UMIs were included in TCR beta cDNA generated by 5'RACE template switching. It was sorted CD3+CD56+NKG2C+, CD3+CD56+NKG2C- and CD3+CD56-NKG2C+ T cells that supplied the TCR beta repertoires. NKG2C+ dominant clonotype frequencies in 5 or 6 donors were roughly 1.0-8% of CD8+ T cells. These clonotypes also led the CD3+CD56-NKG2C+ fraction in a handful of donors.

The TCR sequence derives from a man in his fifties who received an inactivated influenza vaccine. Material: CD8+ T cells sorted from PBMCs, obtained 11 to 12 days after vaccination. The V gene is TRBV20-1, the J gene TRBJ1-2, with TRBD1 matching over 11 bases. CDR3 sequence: CSARRPGQGEGYTF. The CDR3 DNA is TGCAGTGCTAGACGCCCGGGACAGGGGGAGGGCTACACCTTC.